This is a list of T cell receptor beta chains from one sample in a study of identical twins. TCRdb itself ran the 5' RACE reads through MiXCR, one entry per CDR3 protein. The table has around 1.7 million distinct CDR3 sequences, about 32% seen once. The sequencing sample was made of cord blood. These receptors came from a newborn girl in good health. Each CDR3 is given with its conserved first and last residue. The D gene is left open where the match is weak. A clone size is listed for some rows: how often the clone was seen (once, few, many), or a class if it is expanded.

v_gene,j_gene,abundance,d_gene,CDR3aa,CDR3nt
TRBV20-1,TRBJ1-2,-,-,CSAIQPNYGYTF,TGCAGTGCTATACAGCCAAACTATGGCTACACCTTC
TRBV7-2,TRBJ1-1,few,TRBD1,CASSPDREGVAFF,TGTGCCAGCAGCCCAGACAGGGAGGGGGTAGCTTTCTTT
TRBV5-5,TRBJ2-1,-,-,CACSLAGTLNEQFF,TGTGCCTGCAGCTTGGCTGGTACACTCAATGAGCAGTTCTTC
TRBV10-3,TRBJ1-4,-,-,CAISGGAHEKLFF,TGTGCCATCAGTGGGGGGGCGCATGAAAAACTGTTTTTT
TRBV7-9,TRBJ2-7,few,-,CASSSRRSRQASYEQYF,TGTGCCAGCAGCTCGCGGCGGTCTCGGCAGGCCTCCTACGAGCAGTACTTC
TRBV5-1,TRBJ2-3,-,-,CVSSLGTPLDTQYF,TGCGTCAGCAGCTTGGGGACGCCGCTTGATACGCAGTATTTT
TRBV4-2,TRBJ2-4,many,-,CASSQVGGGLAKNIQYF,TGTGCCAGCAGCCAAGTCGGTGGGGGACTAGCCAAAAACATTCAGTACTTC
TRBV5-5,TRBJ1-5,-,-,CASSWGAGIGLNQPQHF,TGTGCCAGCAGCTGGGGGGCGGGAATTGGATTAAATCAGCCCCAGCATTTT
TRBV3-1,TRBJ2-1,many,-,CASSQDGRGSYNEQFF,TGTGCCAGCAGCCAAGATGGGAGGGGGTCCTACAATGAGCAGTTCTTC
TRBV12-3/TRBV12-4,TRBJ2-7,once,-,CASSPEQVNNEQYF,TGTGCCAGCAGCCCCGAGCAGGTCAACAATGAGCAGTACTTC
TRBV6-1,TRBJ2-5,-,-,CASSQSATQYF,TGTGCCAGCAGCCAGTCAGCGACCCAGTACTTC
TRBV7-9,TRBJ2-1,-,TRBD1,CASTGQGDYNEQFF,TGTGCCAGCACGGGACAGGGAGACTACAATGAGCAGTTCTTC
TRBV6-1,TRBJ2-1,few,TRBD1,CASSEFRFTGQGNEQFF,TGTGCCAGCAGTGAATTCAGGTTTACGGGACAGGGGAATGAGCAGTTCTTC
TRBV12-3/TRBV12-4,TRBJ2-5,few,-,CASSQTGTYNEQYF,TGTGCCAGCAGTCAGACAGGGACTTACAATGAGCAGTACTTC
TRBV3-1,TRBJ1-2,few,-,CASSQDLAGRGYGYTF,TGTGCCAGCAGCCAAGATCTGGCAGGAAGGGGCTATGGCTACACCTTC
TRBV5-1,TRBJ1-2,-,-,CASSFSDLSPGGYGYTF,TGCGCCAGCAGCTTTTCAGACCTCTCCCCCGGAGGCTATGGCTACACCTTC